The rows below give T cell receptor beta chains drawn from one sample of a study of metastatic and nonmetastatic thyroid tumors. MiXCR re-clonotyped the PCR reads for TCRdb. The table records 40,000 to 50,000 clones, about an eighth of them present only once. Sequenced input: blood. The receptors come from a male donor with papillary thyroid cancer or a benign thyroid nodule (not recorded which). Some clones in this sample may be carry-over from other donors' samples. The CDR3 runs from the conserved cysteine through the conserved F or W. Each record gives: clone size, D gene, J gene, V gene, CDR3 protein, CDR3 DNA. A D gene is named only where the DNA matches it firmly. Clone size, where shown, is once, few, many, or a class for clones that have expanded.

>few|TRBD2|TRBJ2-1|TRBV6-5
CASSHPGLAMGQQFF
TGTGCCAGCAGTCACCCGGGACTAGCTATGGGCCAGCAGTTCTTC
>-|-|TRBJ1-4|TRBV6-1
CASSLLWSAYEKLFF
TGTGCCAGCAGCCTCTTATGGAGTGCGTATGAAAAACTGTTTTTT
>many|-|TRBJ2-3|TRBV14
CASSQDFLGTDTQYF
TGTGCCAGCAGCCAAGATTTTCTGGGAACAGATACGCAGTATTTT
>-|TRBD2|TRBJ2-1|TRBV30
CACSVTSGRGEQFF
TGTGCCTGTAGTGTGACTAGCGGGAGGGGTGAGCAGTTCTTC
>many|TRBD2|TRBJ2-1|TRBV28
CASSLMGSGISSYNEQFF
TGTGCCAGCAGTTTAATGGGTAGCGGGATAAGCTCCTACAATGAGCAGTTCTTC
>-|-|TRBJ2-1|TRBV9
CASSVSYYNEQFF
TGTGCCAGCAGCGTATCCTACTACAATGAGCAGTTCTTC
>-|-|TRBJ1-6|TRBV5-1
CASSVTGMSNSPLHF
TGCGCCAGCAGCGTCACAGGGATGAGTAATTCACCCCTCCACTTT
>many|-|TRBJ2-7|TRBV12-3/TRBV12-4
CASSPRETGYEQYF
TGTGCCAGCAGTCCGCGGGAAACGGGATACGAGCAGTACTTC
>-|TRBD1|TRBJ1-6|TRBV20-1
CSARDPRQGAYNSPLHF
TGCAGTGCTAGAGATCCTAGACAGGGTGCCTATAATTCACCCCTCCACTTT
>many|-|TRBJ1-2|TRBV4-1
CASSGPRDADFNYGYTF
TGCGCCAGCAGCGGACCTCGGGACGCAGATTTTAACTATGGCTACACCTTC
>many|-|TRBJ2-3|TRBV28
CASSLGDTQYF
TGTGCCAGCAGTTTAGGAGATACGCAGTATTTT
>many|-|TRBJ2-6|TRBV6-2/TRBV6-3
CASSRGSLSGANVLTF
TGTGCCAGCAGTCGGGGCAGCCTCTCTGGGGCCAACGTCCTGACTTTC
>-|-|TRBJ2-1|TRBV5-4
CASSSRGYEQFF
TGTGCCAGCAGCTCACGAGGGTATGAGCAGTTCTTC
>medium-sized|-|TRBJ2-7|TRBV6-5
CASSYLAYEQYF
TGTGCCAGCAGTTACCTCGCATACGAGCAGTACTTC
>many|TRBD1|TRBJ1-4|TRBV28
CASSLWAGGGKATNEKLFF
TGTGCCAGCAGTTTATGGGCAGGGGGCGGGAAGGCAACTAATGAAAAACTGTTTTTT
>many|TRBD1|TRBJ2-7|TRBV5-5
CASSLGAGQGFGEQYF
TGTGCCAGCAGCTTGGGGGCGGGACAGGGGTTCGGCGAGCAGTACTTC
>many|-|TRBJ2-7|TRBV5-1
CASSLAGRNAVDSYEQYF
TGCGCCAGCAGCTTGGCCGGCAGAAACGCGGTGGACTCCTACGAGCAGTACTTC
>many|-|TRBJ1-1|TRBV15
CATSRDRGRNTEAFF
TGTGCCACCAGCAGAGATCGAGGACGGAACACTGAAGCTTTCTTT
>-|-|TRBJ2-7|TRBV11-2
CASRQGGGHEQYF
TGTGCCAGCAGACAGGGAGGGGGCCACGAGCAGTACTTC
>many|-|TRBJ1-2|TRBV20-1
CSAQIRADSISNYGYTF
TGCAGTGCCCAAATCCGGGCCGACTCAATTAGTAACTATGGCTACACCTTC
>few|TRBD1|TRBJ1-1|TRBV27
CASRWGQGAWDTEAFF
TGTGCCAGCAGGTGGGGGCAGGGGGCCTGGGACACTGAAGCTTTCTTT
>many|TRBD2|TRBJ2-3|TRBV11-2
CASSLGTSGRWGTDTQYF
TGTGCCAGCAGCTTAGGGACTAGCGGGAGGTGGGGCACAGATACGCAGTATTTT
>many|-|TRBJ1-1|TRBV5-1
CASRSLREMNTEAFF
TGCGCCAGCAGATCTCTGAGGGAGATGAACACTGAAGCTTTCTTT
>medium-sized|-|TRBJ1-5|TRBV6-2/TRBV6-3
CASSFSNQPQHF
TGTGCCAGCAGTTTTAGCAATCAGCCCCAGCATTTT
>few|-|TRBJ2-3|TRBV9
CASSPYFGGTDTQYF
TGTGCCAGCAGCCCCTACTTTGGGGGCACAGATACGCAGTATTTT
>few|-|TRBJ2-2|TRBV18
CASSPPATGNTGELFF
TGTGCCAGCTCACCACCCGCGACAGGGAACACCGGGGAGCTGTTTTTT
>many|TRBD1|TRBJ1-2|TRBV30
CAWGGQGAIYGYTF
TGTGCCTGGGGGGGACAGGGGGCTATCTATGGCTACACCTTC
>many|TRBD1|TRBJ1-5|TRBV7-6
CASSLVAGGGYGNQPQHF
TGTGCCAGCAGCTTAGTGGCAGGGGGAGGATACGGCAATCAGCCCCAGCATTTT
>many|-|TRBJ2-3|TRBV6-5
CASSYLEGGPSTDTQYF
TGTGCCAGCAGTTATCTAGAAGGGGGGCCTAGCACAGATACGCAGTATTTT
>many|-|TRBJ2-7|TRBV20-1
CSADDGSYEQYF
TGCAGTGCCGACGACGGGTCCTACGAGCAGTACTTC
>many|TRBD1|TRBJ2-7|TRBV4-3
CASSQGVDRGGNEQYF
TGCGCCAGCAGCCAAGGGGTGGACAGGGGCGGCAACGAGCAGTACTTC
>few|-|TRBJ2-3|TRBV18
CASSPQGLPGTDTQYF
TGTGCCAGCTCACCGCAGGGACTTCCGGGCACAGATACGCAGTATTTT
>many|-|TRBJ1-4|TRBV12-3/TRBV12-4
CASSLTTPWIRTPHNNEKLFF
TGTGCCAGCAGTTTGACGACACCATGGATTCGGACCCCCCATAATAATGAAAAACTGTTTTTT
>many|-|TRBJ2-7|TRBV20-1
CSARQGSFYEQYF
TGCAGTGCACGGCAGGGAAGTTTCTACGAGCAGTACTTC
>many|-|TRBJ2-1|TRBV11-2
CASSLTGARDEQFF
TGTGCCAGCAGCTTAACAGGAGCTAGGGATGAGCAGTTCTTC
>many|-|TRBJ1-1|TRBV28
CASSLRGANTEAFF
TGTGCCAGCAGTTTAAGGGGGGCGAACACTGAAGCTTTCTTT
>many|-|TRBJ1-2|TRBV6-5
CASSYRHRERPNYGYTF
TGTGCCAGCAGTTACCGGCACAGGGAGAGACCTAACTATGGCTACACCTTC
>many|-|TRBJ2-7|TRBV4-3
CASSQGQVGSEQYF
TGCGCCAGCAGCCAAGGACAGGTCGGATCCGAGCAGTACTTC
>-|-|TRBJ2-1|TRBV28
CASSTKAGLPYNEQFF
TGTGCCAGCAGTACTAAAGCAGGATTACCCTACAATGAGCAGTTCTTC
>few|-|TRBJ1-2|TRBV28
CASSSGQASVYCYTF
TGTGCCAGCAGTTCAGGCCAGGCGAGTGTCTATTGCTACACCTTC
>many|-|TRBJ1-5|TRBV6-1
CASSPGSIGAQHF
TGTGCCAGCAGCCCTGGCTCAATCGGGGCCCAGCATTTT